What follows is one T cell receptor beta chain and its context. The CDR3 runs to 13 residues. Germline assignment: CDR1 MNHNS and CDR2 SASEGT. With 6 bases removed from V and 2 bases from J, the gap between germline ends came to 8 bases. This entry is derived from a study of cytomegalovirus exposure and HLA in healthy donors. Study details: Genotyping showed around 81% of 398 donors falling in the Caucasian-associated ancestry cluster.

It was with 60 Vbeta and 13 Jbeta primers that the PCR ran. Sequencing was performed with immunoSEQ multiplex PCR; in TCRdb, only in-frame clones are kept and a portion is missing. The top ten hold 1.5% to 2% of the sample, which has about 150,000 clones, about 68% seen once. The sample consisted of PBMCs. The source is a human donor in good health. The chain is built from TRBV6-1 and TRBJ1-5, with a possible D match to TRBD1 (6 bases). CDR3 sequence reads: CASRQGGNQPQHF. DNA of the CDR3: TGTGCCAGCAGACAGGGTGGCAATCAGCCCCAGCATTTT.